The next 27 T cell receptor beta chains were all read from a single sample in a study of blood T cell repertoires in COVID-19. TCRdb keeps only in-frame clones here, not all; method: immunoSEQ multiplex PCR. The data show around 180,000 clones, more than 75% seen once. Sequenced sample: peripheral blood. These TCRs come from a person aged 70 to 85 with COVID-19, enrolled during active disease.

The sample holds one count of this clone. The J gene is TRBJ2-7, the V gene TRBV9; the D is unclear. The CDR3 is made up of 13 amino acids. Germline CDR1 is SGDLS and CDR2 is YYNGEE. V was clipped by 0 bases and J by 4 bases, with 8 bases between them. CDR3 region: CASSVGEEYEQYF. CDR3 nucleotides: TGTGCCAGCAGCGTAGGTGAGGAGTACGAGCAGTACTTC.

V usage is TRBV4-2 and J usage is TRBJ2-1, with D unclear. The CDR3 length is 12 residues. CDR1 and CDR2 (germline): LGHNA, YNFKEQ. V lost 4 bases, J lost 7 bases, and 8 bases lay in between. The CDR3 is CASSPPRNEQFF. CDR3 nucleotide sequence: TGTGCCAGCAGCCCCCCCCGGAATGAGCAGTTCTTC.

This clone appeared once. The chain employs TRBV4-3 and TRBJ2-7; D perhaps matches TRBD2 (7 bases). The length of the CDR3 is 17 residues. V was cut by 1 base and J by 1 base, with 17 bases left in between. CDR1 LGHNA and CDR2 YSLEER come from the germline V gene. In DNA form, the CDR3 reads TGCGCCAGCAGCCAAGTCTACGGGGGGCAGATTTCCTACGAGCAGTACTTC. Its translation: CASSQVYGGQISYEQYF.

This clone has just a few counts. CDR3 amino acids: CATPRGGAGNTIYF. The CDR3 region has the DNA TGTGCCACCCCCAGAGGGGGTGCTGGAAACACCATATATTTT. The V gene is TRBV28, the J gene TRBJ1-3; D possibly corresponds to TRBD1 (6 bases). Germline CDR1 is MDHEN and CDR2 is SYDVKM. This CDR3 region has 14 residues. V was pared by 10 bases and J by 2 bases, with 15 bases between.

V gene TRBV4-1 combines with J gene TRBJ2-2; 8 nucleotides agree with TRBD1. Looked up from germline, CDR1 is MGHRA and CDR2 is YSYEKL. V shed 2 bases, J shed 6 bases, and the junction held 8 bases outside the gene matches. CDR3 length: 16 residues. Written as DNA, the CDR3 is TGCGCCAGCAGCCAAAACGGACAGGGTGGACCCGGGGAGCTGTTTTTT. Its translation: CASSQNGQGGPGELFF.

The chain recombines TRBV6-1 with TRBJ1-4; D gene unclear. Trimming left V 6 bases short and J 1 base short, with 12 bases between. Germline CDR1 is MNHNS and CDR2 is SASEGT. The CDR3 is 15 residues long. The CDR3 is CASSLLSQTNEKLFF. CDR3 DNA sequence: TGTGCCAGCAGCCTACTCTCCCAAACTAATGAAAAACTGTTTTTT.

The chain joins TRBV28 to TRBJ1-5, with D uncertain. The CDR3 spans 15 residues. Trimming cost V 7 bases and J 2 bases, with 15 bases left between them. Germline V gene lookup returns CDR1 MDHEN and CDR2 SYDVKM. The CDR3 spells CASMQQSGRNQPQHF. In nucleotides, the CDR3 is TGTGCCAGCATGCAACAGTCCGGCCGCAATCAGCCCCAGCATTTT. The full variable domain, with the rest looked up from reference TRBV28 and TRBJ1-5, is DVKVTQSSRYLVKRTGEKVFLECVQDMDHENMFWYRQDPGLGLRLIYFSYDVKMKEKGDIPEGYSVSREKKERFSLILESASTNQTSMYLCASMQQSGRNQPQHFGDGTRLSIL.

V and J are TRBV19 and TRBJ1-1; D might be TRBD1 (5 bases). Trimming removed 7 bases from V and 1 base from J, with 13 bases in between. This CDR3 comprises 14 residues. From germline, CDR1 is LNHDA and CDR2 SQIVND (reference sequence). The CDR3 region is CASKQGTGNTEAFF. CDR3 bases: TGTGCCAGTAAGCAGGGTACGGGGAACACTGAAGCTTTCTTT.

The J gene is TRBJ1-5, the V gene TRBV5-5, with a weak D call TRBD1 (6 bases). CDR3 length: 15 residues. Germline CDR1 SGHKS, CDR2 YYEKEE (reference sequence). V shed 4 bases and J shed 3 bases, with 14 bases lying between them. The chain's CDR3 is CASSLLTGNNQPQHF. The CDR3 region has the DNA TGTGCCAGCAGCCTCTTGACAGGAAACAATCAGCCCCAGCATTTT.

Here the CDR3 reads CASSLAAGQPQHF. The DNA for the CDR3 is TGTGCCAGCAGTTTAGCGGCGGGTCAGCCCCAGCATTTT. This chain joins TRBV12-3 or TRBV12-4 and TRBJ1-5; D call uncertain. The CDR3 extends over 13 amino acids. V was clipped by 0 bases and J by 6 bases, with 6 bases between them.

The chain is built from TRBV30 and TRBJ1-5, with 7 bases that match TRBD1. Germline trimming cut 5 bases from V and 3 bases from J; bases unmatched to any gene: 1. The CDR3 loop spans 12 amino acids. Germline loops: CDR1 GTSNPN, CDR2 SVGIG (reference sequence). CDR3 sequence reads: CAWDRDNQPQHF. The CDR3 bases are TGTGCCTGGGACAGGGACAATCAGCCCCAGCATTTT.

The chain has TRBV27 and TRBJ1-1, with 7 positions matching TRBD1. The germline CDR1 and CDR2 sequences are MNHEY and SMNVEV (reference sequence). V was pared by 8 bases and J by 7 bases, with 10 bases of the junction left unmatched. CDR3 length equals 13 residues. Here the CDR3 reads CASGSRGFGEAFF. DNA of the CDR3: TGTGCCAGCGGGTCCAGGGGGTTTGGTGAAGCTTTCTTT.

V gene TRBV4-1 combines with J gene TRBJ2-1, with D tentatively TRBD2 (5 bases). The V and J ends lost 0 bases and 9 bases respectively, with 9 bases between them. CDR3 length equals 13 residues. The germline V gene encodes CDR1 MGHRA and CDR2 YSYEKL. The CDR3 coding sequence is TGCGCCAGCAGCCAAGAGAGGAGGAGTGAGCAGTTCTTC. It yields the protein CASSQERRSEQFF.

The chain is built from TRBV10-3 and TRBJ1-5; D is uncertain. The CDR3 runs to 12 residues. V was shortened by 2 bases and J by 7 bases, with 6 bases between the two germline ends. In germline, CDR1 is ENHRY, CDR2 SYGVKD. In DNA, the CDR3 is TGTGCCATCAGTGAGATGAGGCAGCCCCAGCATTTT. Its translation is CAISEMRQPQHF.

V usage is TRBV10-2 and J usage is TRBJ2-1; the match to TRBD2 covers 10 bases. V lost 5 bases to trimming and J lost 6 bases; unmatched junction nucleotides: 7. CDR3 length equals 15 residues. CDR1 and CDR2 (germline): WSHSY, SAAADI. The CDR3 spells CASSQSGGAINEQFF. CDR3 DNA: TGCGCCAGCAGTCAAAGCGGGGGGGCAATCAATGAGCAGTTCTTC.

This clone was found once. This chain uses TRBV13 with TRBJ2-3; D is perhaps TRBD2 (6 bases). CDR1 is PRHDT, CDR2 FYEKMQ, per germline (reference sequence). V lost 11 bases and J lost 3, with 18 bases in between. This CDR3 spans 14 amino acids. CDR3 region: CASGTRSGTDTQYF. CDR3 nucleotides: TGTGCCTCGGGGACTCGGAGTGGTACAGATACGCAGTATTTT.

This clone was recorded a few times. In nucleotides, the CDR3 is TGTGCCAGCAGCCAAGATTTAAAGGGGCGCAGCTCCTACGAGCAGTACTTC. Translated: CASSQDLKGRSSYEQYF. This chain connects TRBV3-1 (or the pseudogene TRBV3-2) to TRBJ2-7, with a weak D call TRBD1 (5 bases). The germline gives CDR1 LGHDT, CDR2 YNNKEL (reference sequence). The CDR3 length is 17 residues. Trimming cost V 0 bases and J 0 bases, with 15 bases left between them.

This clone has only one observation. This chain links TRBV6-1 with TRBJ2-7; tentatively, D is TRBD1 (6 bases). Germline CDR1 and CDR2: MNHNS and SASEGT. The CDR3 sequence is 14 residues long. V lost 0 bases, J lost 7 bases, and 13 bases lay in between. Here the CDR3 reads CASSEAHRANEQYF. CDR3 coding DNA: TGTGCCAGCAGTGAAGCACACAGGGCAAATGAGCAGTACTTC.

The chain carries TRBV5-6 and TRBJ2-7, with 9 bases aligning to TRBD1. CDR1 is SGHDT and CDR2 is YYEEEE in the germline V gene. V lost 4 bases to trimming and J lost 6 bases; unmatched junction nucleotides: 11. There are 15 residues in the CDR3. CDR3 DNA sequence: TGTGCCAGCAGCCTACCGGGACAGGGTCTTAGCGAGCAGTACTTC. Amino acids: CASSLPGQGLSEQYF.

V and J are TRBV18 and TRBJ2-1; D unresolved. Trimming shortened V by 1 base and J by 9 bases, and 16 bases separated the two germline ends. This CDR3 has 15 amino acids. Germline V gene sequence: CDR1 KGHSH, CDR2 LQKENI. CDR3 sequence: CASSPLSGAAGEQFF. The DNA of the CDR3 is TGTGCCAGCTCACCACTTTCGGGTGCAGCCGGTGAGCAGTTCTTC.

This rearrangement joins TRBV19 to TRBJ2-1; 7 bases fit TRBD2. The CDR3 has 17 amino acids. CDR1 and CDR2 from the germline V gene are LNHDA and SQIVND (reference sequence). Unmatched junction bases numbered 15, after V lost 7 bases and J lost 3 bases. The chain's CDR3 is CASTPPRGGRSYNEQFF. The CDR3 bases are TGTGCCAGTACCCCCCCAAGGGGCGGGAGAAGCTACAATGAGCAGTTCTTC.

The chain joins TRBV7-9 to TRBJ1-1; D is unclear. Germline values: CDR1 SEHNR, CDR2 FQNEAQ (reference sequence). The CDR3 is made up of 15 amino acids. V was pared by 5 bases and J by 0 bases, with 13 bases between. In nucleotides, the CDR3 is TGTGCCAGCAGCGTCGCCACAAATGTGAACACTGAAGCTTTCTTT. It is translated as CASSVATNVNTEAFF.

The CDR3, as DNA: TGTGCCAGTAGGTCGTGGGGGGGCACTGAAGCTTTCTTT. Translating gives CASRSWGGTEAFF. V and J are TRBV19 and TRBJ1-1; tentatively, D is TRBD1 (5 bases). The CDR3 spans 13 residues. V shed 6 bases and J shed 4 bases, with 12 bases lying between them. CDR1 and CDR2 (germline): LNHDA, SQIVND (reference sequence).

This clone was counted a few times. J is TRBJ2-1 and V is TRBV4-3; TRBD2 is a possible D gene (5 bases). CDR3 length: 16 residues. Trimming stripped 0 bases from V and 2 bases from J, with 11 bases between. Germline V gene lookup returns CDR1 LGHNA and CDR2 YSLEER. For the CDR3, the DNA is TGCGCCAGCAGCCAAGATTGGGCGGGCCCCTACAATGAGCAGTTCTTC. Its protein product is CASSQDWAGPYNEQFF.

The chain uses TRBV5-1 and TRBJ2-6; TRBD1 is a possible D gene (6 bases). Germline V lookup: CDR1 SGHRS, CDR2 YFSETQ. Trimming removed 6 bases at V and 3 bases at J, with 10 bases between. This CDR3 is built from 14 residues. The CDR3 DNA reads as TGCGCCAGCAAACAGGGATATGGGGCCAACGTCCTGACTTTC. Residues: CASKQGYGANVLTF.

The chain couples TRBV19 to TRBJ1-5, with a tentative D call TRBD1 (6 bases). Trimming took off 5 bases at V and 0 bases at J, with 14 bases between the two ends. The CDR3 has 16 amino acids. CDR1 is LNHDA, CDR2 SQIVND, per germline (reference sequence). The CDR3 DNA follows: TGTGCCAGTAGTTGGGGGGGACAACATAGCAATCAGCCCCAGCATTTT. Its translation is CASSWGGQHSNQPQHF.

The chain carries TRBV7-3 and TRBJ2-1, with D uncertain. Germline lookup yields CDR1 SGHTA and CDR2 FQGTGA. V dropped 5 bases and J dropped 1 base, with 6 bases sitting between them. The CDR3 contains 13 residues. The CDR3 DNA is TGTGCCAGCAGCCCCCGGTCCTACAATGAGCAGTTCTTC. Encoded protein: CASSPRSYNEQFF.